This note documents a single TCR beta chain sequence. Study processing details: Using reference gene primer amplification, nucleated cell counts were estimated. Using immunoSEQ multiplex PCR, the repertoire was profiled, and TCRdb retains in-frame clones only, with some absent. From that table come the V and J calls and clone size; the DNA was used to work out D and trimming. Of 95,000 or so clones listed, 84% are singletons. V shed 4 bases, J shed 3 bases, and the junction held 3 bases outside the gene matches. The CDR3 totals 13 residues. Germline assignment: CDR1 SGDLS and CDR2 YYNGEE. The sample belongs to a study of blood T cell repertoires in COVID-19.

The TCR comes from a human donor in a cohort sampled during active COVID-19. Sequenced material: peripheral blood. The V gene is TRBV9, the J gene TRBJ2-7; TRBD1 agrees at 8 bases. The CDR3 sequence is CASSTGTGYEQYF. Written as DNA, the CDR3 is TGTGCCAGCAGCACAGGGACAGGCTACGAGCAGTACTTC.